The subject of this entry is one TCR beta chain. TCRdb re-derived calls from the RT-PCR reads in MiXCR, one entry per CDR3 protein. The table includes approximately 720,000 distinct CDR3 sequences, about 14% detected once. Between the trimmed V and J ends, which lost 1 base and 3 bases, there was a span of 22 bases. The CDR3 has 18 residues. Germline V gene sequence: CDR1 ENHRY, CDR2 SYGVKD. The sequence was collected from a female donor in good health, serving as a healthy control. The source material was memory CD4+ T cells from blood. The chain has TRBV10-3 and TRBJ2-7; a possible D gene is TRBD2 (5 bases). The DNA for the CDR3 is TGTGCCATCAGTGAGTTTCTTTCCGACCGGCCGGGAAACTACGAGCAGTACTTC. Translating gives CAISEFLSDRPGNYEQYF.